Below are 5 T cell receptor beta chains sequenced from a single sample in a study of blood T cell repertoires in COVID-19 (dated by TCRdb to the early 2020s). Library preparation employed the immunoSEQ multiplex PCR assay. The table comes from immuneACCESS by way of TCRdb, which keeps in-frame sequences with V and J called. Part of the clones is missing from these tables; in studies checked, under half for an unresolved V gene and the rest for unknown reasons. The sample yields about 40,000 clones; 65% to 80% were counted once. About 25% of the sample is held by the ten biggest clonotypes. Sequenced material: peripheral blood. The receptors were sampled from a man older than 75 with acute or convalescent COVID-19.

About this clone: A read error may be the cause here, since a much bigger clone is one base away. J is TRBJ1-2 and V is TRBV9; 8 bases fit TRBD1. Germline CDR1 SGDLS, CDR2 YYNGEE. V gave up 3 bases and J gave up 8 bases; unmatched junction bases: 9. The CDR3 is made up of 14 amino acids. The chain's CDR3 is CASSARQGTSGYTF. The CDR3 nucleotides are TGTGCCAGCAGCGCTCGACAGGGGACGAGCGGCTACACCTTC.

The CDR3 nucleotides are TGTGCCAGCAGCCTGGGACTAGCGGGTAACAATGAGCAGTTCTTC. Encoded protein: CASSLGLAGNNEQFF. The rearrangement links TRBV7-3 to TRBJ2-1, with 12 bases that match TRBD2. Looked up from germline, CDR1 is SGHTA and CDR2 is FQGTGA. Trimming cost V 5 bases and J 5 bases; bases outside gene matches: 4. The CDR3 has 15 amino acids.

Here the CDR3 DNA reads TGTGCCAGCAGGGGGGGGGACTCTGGGGCCAACGTCCTGACTTTC. This encodes CASRGGDSGANVLTF. V and J are TRBV6-1 and TRBJ2-6; 7 positions agree with TRBD2. Losses at the gene ends were 6 bases for V and 0 bases for J; bases not matched to a gene: 2. In germline, CDR1 is MNHNS, CDR2 SASEGT. This CDR3 is built from 15 residues.

The chain recombines TRBV6-6 with TRBJ1-4, with 9 nucleotides matching TRBD1. The germline V gene has CDR1 MNHNY and CDR2 SVGAGI (reference sequence). The CDR3 consists of 16 residues. V shed 5 bases, J shed 4 bases, and the junction held 8 bases outside the gene matches. In DNA form, the CDR3 reads TGTGCCAGCAGTCGAACGGGACAGGGTAGTAATGAAAAACTGTTTTTT. The encoded protein is CASSRTGQGSNEKLFF.

The chain recombines TRBV25-1 with TRBJ1-2; TRBD1 aligns across 8 bases. Germline lookup yields CDR1 MGHDK and CDR2 SYGVNS. This CDR3 spans 14 amino acids. The V segment lost 0 bases and the J segment 6 bases; nucleotides outside the gene matches: 3. CDR3 residues: CASSEYTGGNGYTF. The CDR3 nucleotides are TGTGCCAGCAGTGAATATACAGGGGGGAATGGCTACACCTTC.